A single sample gave rise to the 11 T cell receptor beta chains below, sequenced in a study of post-analysis software for immune sequencing data. Sequencing libraries made from TCR beta cDNA carried unique molecular identifiers. Each CDR3 protein gets one entry after TCRdb re-called the PCR reads with MiXCR. The sample holds about 160,000 distinct CDR3 sequences, 36% seen once. The sequences come from blood, collected after autologous hematopoietic stem cell transplantation. These receptors were collected from a girl under 18 with multiple sclerosis.

In DNA, the CDR3 is TGTGCCAGCTCCCCCATATCGTCAGGGGCGAGGGGGCAGTACTTC. Protein sequence: CASSPISSGARGQYF. The J gene is TRBJ2-5, the V gene TRBV28; D possibly corresponds to TRBD1 (6 bases). The CDR3 runs to 15 residues. V lost 8 bases and J 11 bases, leaving 27 bases between the germline ends. Germline V lookup: CDR1 MDHEN, CDR2 SYDVKM.

In its sample, this clonotype was seen many times. This chain links TRBV7-2 with TRBJ2-2; 7 bases are shared with TRBD2. Germline CDR1 SGHTA, CDR2 FQGNSA. The V segment lost 4 bases and the J segment 6 bases; nucleotides outside the gene matches: 5. The CDR3 is 14 residues long. Here the CDR3 reads CASSSTSASGELFF. CDR3 nucleotide sequence: TGTGCCAGCAGCTCCACTAGCGCGTCCGGGGAGCTGTTTTTT.

The V call is TRBV27, the J call TRBJ2-1, with TRBD1 identical over 7 bases. The J segment lost 6 bases and the V segment lost 6 bases, leaving 5 bases of the junction unmatched. Germline V gene sequence: CDR1 MNHEY, CDR2 SMNVEV (reference sequence). CDR3 length: 13 residues. This CDR3 reads CASRKGQFNEQFF. As DNA, the CDR3 is TGTGCCAGCAGAAAGGGACAGTTCAATGAGCAGTTCTTC.

The chain couples TRBV27 to TRBJ2-5, with 8 bases aligning to TRBD2. The last part of the DNA fits TRBJ2-7 better; the J call may be wrong. Germline assignment: CDR1 MNHEY and CDR2 SMNVEV (reference sequence). The CDR3 is made up of 15 amino acids. CDR3 region: CASSLGAGATYEQYF. The CDR3 DNA sequence: TGTGCCAGCAGTTTAGGAGCGGGGGCCACCTACGAGCAGTACTTC.

The rearrangement links TRBV7-9 to TRBJ2-7; 13 bases match TRBD2. Per the germline V gene, CDR1 is SEHNR and CDR2 is FQNEAQ (reference sequence). This CDR3 is built from 15 residues. Germline trimming cut 5 bases from V and 3 bases from J; bases unmatched to any gene: 4. The CDR3: CASSLGTSGIYEQYF. CDR3 DNA: TGTGCCAGCAGCCTTGGGACTAGCGGGATCTACGAGCAGTACTTC.

The V gene is TRBV10-3, the J gene TRBJ2-1; 8 bases are shared with TRBD2. V was clipped by 9 bases and J by 6 bases; unmatched bases: 16. The CDR3 is made up of 16 amino acids. The germline V gene encodes CDR1 ENHRY and CDR2 SYGVKD. CDR3 loop: CAILDTVGTRVNEQFF. CDR3 nucleotides: TGTGCCATACTGGACACAGTTGGGACTAGGGTCAATGAGCAGTTCTTC.

The chain recombines TRBV4-2 with TRBJ2-1, with D possibly being TRBD2 (5 bases). In germline, CDR1 is LGHNA, CDR2 YNFKEQ. The CDR3 has 15 residues. Between the trimmed V and J ends, which lost 2 bases and 5 bases, there was a span of 13 bases. CDR3 protein: CASSQPVTTHNEQFF. As DNA, the CDR3 is TGTGCCAGCAGCCAACCCGTGACTACCCACAATGAGCAGTTCTTC.

This clonotype was observed a few times. The chain uses TRBV11-3 and TRBJ2-1; 9 bases fit TRBD2. The CDR3 spans 17 residues. The germline V gene has CDR1 SGHNT and CDR2 YENEEA. V lost 0 bases and J lost 7; bases outside the gene matches: 10. The CDR3 nucleotides are TGTGCCAGCAGCTTAGAAGGTAGCGGGGGTCCCCGAAATGAGCAGTTCTTC. Translated: CASSLEGSGGPRNEQFF.

V usage is TRBV20-1 and J usage is TRBJ2-3, with D possibly matching TRBD2 (6 bases). CDR3 length: 13 amino acids. In germline, CDR1 is DFQATT, CDR2 SNEGSKA (reference sequence). V gave up 6 bases and J gave up 4 bases, with 14 bases separating them. CDR3 residues: CSAPGLLADTQYF. In DNA form, the CDR3 reads TGCAGTGCGCCGGGACTTCTGGCAGATACGCAGTATTTT.

DNA of the CDR3: TGTGCCAGCAGCCAAGTGGGACTAGCGGACAATGAGCAGTTCTTC. This translates into CASSQVGLADNEQFF. The chain recombines TRBV4-2 with TRBJ2-1, with 11 bases matching TRBD2. The CDR3 has 15 amino acids. V trimming: 1 base; J trimming: 5 bases; junction bases outside the gene matches: 1. CDR1 and CDR2 (germline): LGHNA, YNFKEQ.

This clonotype has only a few counts. The chain has TRBV5-1 and TRBJ1-6, with no clear D. Germline assignment: CDR1 SGHRS and CDR2 YFSETQ. This CDR3 region has 16 residues. The V end was cut by 5 bases, the J end by 0 bases, with 12 bases between. CDR3 amino acids: CASRVDPSSYNSPLHF. CDR3 in DNA: TGCGCCAGCAGAGTGGATCCGAGCTCCTATAATTCACCCCTCCACTTT.